The 23 T cell receptor beta chains below all came from one sample that was sequenced in a study of T cell repertoires in cytomegalovirus infection. Using its own MiXCR run on the reads, TCRdb lists one record per CDR3 protein. The sample carries 170,000 or so distinct CDR3 sequences, over 13% recorded once. Sequenced: PBMCs. These receptors were obtained from a human donor in good health (CMV status not recorded). Some clones in this sample may be carry-over from other donors' samples.

The rearrangement joins TRBV28 to TRBJ1-4; D call uncertain. CDR3 length: 13 residues. Deletions cut 3 bases from V and 5 bases from J, with 7 bases between. Germline V gene data show CDR1 as MDHEN and CDR2 as SYDVKM. CDR3 residues: CASSLVPNEKLFF. CDR3 DNA: TGTGCCAGCAGTTTGGTACCAAATGAAAAACTGTTTTTT.

This clonotype was recorded at least ten times. The rearrangement uses TRBV19 and TRBJ1-2, with D possibly being TRBD1 (6 bases). The CDR3 length is 15 residues. The germline V gene encodes CDR1 LNHDA and CDR2 SQIVND (reference sequence). Trimming removed 1 base at V and 2 bases at J, with 11 bases between. The CDR3 loop is CASSIAGTTNYGYTF. DNA for the CDR3: TGTGCCAGTAGTATAGCAGGGACAACGAACTATGGCTACACCTTC.

The V gene is TRBV6-6, the J gene TRBJ1-1, with 9 bases aligning to TRBD1. The CDR3 is made up of 14 amino acids. Germline CDR1 is MNHNY and CDR2 is SVGAGI (reference sequence). V lost 6 bases, J lost 7 bases, and 9 bases stayed unmatched. The CDR3 is CASRTQGALLEAFF. The CDR3 bases are TGTGCCAGCAGGACACAGGGGGCCCTACTTGAAGCTTTCTTT.

This clonotype was detected a few times. The CDR3 protein is CSAPGTEAYEQYF. The CDR3 DNA follows: TGCAGTGCCCCCGGGACAGAGGCCTACGAGCAGTACTTC. V and J are TRBV20-1 and TRBJ2-7, with TRBD1 matching over 7 bases. Germline loops: CDR1 DFQATT, CDR2 SNEGSKA (reference sequence). With V trimmed by 6 bases and J by 2 bases, 7 bases remained unmatched. The CDR3 has 13 residues.

The genes are TRBV4-1 and TRBJ1-2; weak D call: TRBD1 (5 bases). The CDR3 totals 14 residues. V was cut by 2 bases and J by 8 bases, with 15 bases left in between. Germline CDR1 and CDR2: MGHRA and YSYEKL. The chain's CDR3 is CASSQIRERGGYTF. Here the CDR3 DNA reads TGCGCCAGCAGCCAAATCCGTGAAAGGGGAGGCTACACCTTC.

This clonotype came up once. This sequence joins TRBV29-1 and TRBJ1-1, with 7 positions matching TRBD1. V lost 2 bases, J lost 4 bases, and 1 base stayed unmatched. Germline CDR1 is SQVTM and CDR2 is ANQGSEA. The CDR3 loop spans 12 amino acids. The CDR3 loop is CSVEQGGTEAFF. For the CDR3, the DNA is TGCAGCGTTGAACAGGGGGGCACTGAAGCTTTCTTT.

The table lists this clonotype with many counts. This sequence joins TRBV7-2 and TRBJ2-7; the D gene is possibly TRBD2 (7 bases). CDR3 length equals 12 residues. V lost 8 bases to trimming and J lost 2 bases, with 10 bases between them. Germline CDR1 and CDR2: SGHTA and FQGNSA. The CDR3 sequence: CASSGGTYEQYF. Here the CDR3 DNA reads TGTGCCAGCTCGGGGGGCACCTACGAGCAGTACTTC.

This clonotype came up many times. The V call is TRBV28, the J call TRBJ2-5; D remains ambiguous. This CDR3 has 13 amino acids. Germline V gives CDR1 MDHEN, CDR2 SYDVKM. The germline V and J ends were trimmed by 6 bases and 3 bases, with 11 bases remaining between them. The CDR3 region has the DNA TGTGCCAGCAGCCAGATATGGGAAGAGACCCAGTACTTC. Protein: CASSQIWEETQYF. The full variable domain, with the rest looked up from reference TRBV28 and TRBJ2-5, is DVKVTQSSRYLVKRTGEKVFLECVQDMDHENMFWYRQDPGLGLRLIYFSYDVKMKEKGDIPEGYSVSREKKERFSLILESASTNQTSMYLCASSQIWEETQYFGPGTRLLVL.

This clonotype was picked up many times. The gene calls are TRBV7-9 and TRBJ2-5; tentatively, D is TRBD1 or TRBD2 (5 bases each). Germline CDR1 reads SEHNR; CDR2 reads FQNEAQ (reference sequence). V was cut by 3 bases and J by 5 bases, with 13 bases left in between. CDR3 length equals 14 residues. CDR3 region: CASSFFGGVETQYF. The CDR3 coding sequence is TGTGCCAGCAGCTTTTTTGGGGGAGTGGAGACCCAGTACTTC.

The chain uses TRBV20-1 and TRBJ2-5; D possibly uses TRBD1 or TRBD2 (5 bases each). From germline, CDR1 is DFQATT and CDR2 SNEGSKA (reference sequence). Trimming shortened V by 6 bases and J by 0 bases, and 23 bases separated the two germline ends. CDR3 length equals 17 residues. The chain's CDR3 is CSAYGVTRGLNQETQYF. The CDR3 DNA sequence: TGCAGTGCATACGGGGTAACCCGGGGCCTAAACCAAGAGACCCAGTACTTC.

This clonotype has a count of ten or more. The chain employs TRBV19 and TRBJ2-2, with TRBD1 matching over 8 bases. From germline, CDR1 is LNHDA and CDR2 SQIVND (reference sequence). V dropped 6 bases and J dropped 0; count of bases not matched to a gene: 9. This CDR3 contains 17 residues. The CDR3, as DNA: TGTGCCAGTAGCCCGGGACAGGCTCCCCCGAACACCGGGGAGCTGTTTTTT. Its protein product is CASSPGQAPPNTGELFF. Full variable domain (outside the CDR3, taken from reference TRBV19 and TRBJ2-2): DGGITQSPKYLFRKEGQNVTLSCEQNLNHDAMYWYRQDPGQGLRLIYYSQIVNDFQKGDIAEGYSVSREKKESFPLTVTSAQKNPTAFYLCASSPGQAPPNTGELFFGEGSRLTVL.

This clonotype has at least ten counts. V is TRBV6-2 or TRBV6-3 and J is TRBJ2-7; D may be TRBD1 (6 bases). Germline CDR1 MNHEY, CDR2 SVGEGT. V gave up 3 bases and J gave up 1 base, with 13 bases separating them. CDR3 length: 15 residues. DNA of the CDR3: TGTGCCAGCAGTTATTCCAGGGGACAATCCTACGAGCAGTACTTC. Protein product: CASSYSRGQSYEQYF.

CDR3 region: CASSIGGTGGNQPQHF. The CDR3 DNA reads as TGTGCCAGTAGTATAGGCGGGACAGGGGGCAATCAGCCCCAGCATTTT. The genes are TRBV19 and TRBJ1-5, with 10 bases identical to TRBD1. The trim removed 1 base at V and 2 bases at J, leaving 2 bases unmatched. The CDR3 totals 16 residues. CDR1 LNHDA and CDR2 SQIVND come from the germline V gene (reference sequence).

This clonotype was counted ten times or more. The rearrangement joins TRBV19 to TRBJ2-6, with D unclear. CDR3 size: 14 residues. V was cut by 6 bases and J by 2 bases, with 8 bases left in between. Looked up from germline, CDR1 is LNHDA and CDR2 is SQIVND (reference sequence). The CDR3 nucleotides read TGTGCCAGTAGCCTTGGGGCTGGGGCCAACGTCCTGACTTTC. Translating gives CASSLGAGANVLTF.

The rearrangement links TRBV12-3 or TRBV12-4 to TRBJ1-5, with D tentatively TRBD1 (6 bases). Trimming shortened V by 3 bases and J by 0 bases, and 9 bases separated the two germline ends. CDR3 size: 15 residues. CDR3 protein: CASSFGQFSNQPQHF. DNA of the CDR3: TGTGCCAGCAGTTTCGGACAGTTTAGCAATCAGCCCCAGCATTTT.

A few counts support this clonotype. The chain employs TRBV29-1 and TRBJ2-1; 7 bases are a match to TRBD1. CDR1 is SQVTM and CDR2 is ANQGSEA in the germline V gene. The CDR3 contains 13 residues. The V segment lost 1 base and the J segment 6 bases; nucleotides outside the gene matches: 3. As DNA, the CDR3 is TGCAGCGTTGAAGGGGGGACAGTCAATGAGCAGTTCTTC. Amino acids: CSVEGGTVNEQFF.

This clonotype has only a few counts. The rearrangement links TRBV28 to TRBJ1-5; no firm D call. The CDR3 consists of 12 residues. From germline, CDR1 is MDHEN and CDR2 SYDVKM. V was pared by 3 bases and J by 5 bases, with 5 bases between. CDR3: CASSLKDQPQHF. The DNA of the CDR3 is TGTGCCAGCAGTTTGAAAGATCAGCCCCAGCATTTT.

CDR3 in DNA: TGTGCCAGCCTGTCGGCCAATGAGCAGTTCTTC. Amino acid sequence: CASLSANEQFF. V usage is TRBV28 and J usage is TRBJ2-1; D ambiguous. Deletions cut 8 bases from V and 6 bases from J, with 8 bases between. Germline V gene sequence: CDR1 MDHEN, CDR2 SYDVKM. CDR3 length: 11 amino acids.

The chain combines TRBV28 with TRBJ2-2; weak D call: TRBD1 (6 bases). Trimming pared 8 bases from V and 4 bases from J, leaving 14 bases between. Per the germline V gene, CDR1 is MDHEN and CDR2 is SYDVKM. This CDR3 spans 14 amino acids. DNA for the CDR3: TGTGCCAGCGGGACCGGGACACTCACCGGGGAGCTGTTTTTT. Translation gives CASGTGTLTGELFF.

The chain employs TRBV27 and TRBJ1-1; 7 bases agree with TRBD1. With V trimmed by 3 bases and J by 0 bases, 7 bases remained unmatched. This CDR3 is built from 16 residues. Germline CDR1 MNHEY, CDR2 SMNVEV (reference sequence). The CDR3 DNA reads as TGTGCCAGCAGTTTGGTCTTGGACAGGTTGAACACTGAAGCTTTCTTT. Translation: CASSLVLDRLNTEAFF.

The rearrangement links TRBV4-2 to TRBJ2-1, with 7 bases aligning to TRBD2. The CDR3 contains 15 residues. V lost 1 base to trimming and J lost 8 bases; unmatched junction nucleotides: 8. The germline gives CDR1 LGHNA, CDR2 YNFKEQ. The CDR3 sequence is CASSQVRGGPYEQFF. The CDR3 DNA is TGTGCCAGCAGCCAAGTCCGGGGAGGGCCTTATGAGCAGTTCTTC.

This clonotype was counted a few times. V and J are TRBV24-1 and TRBJ2-2; 10 bases are shared with TRBD1. Germline lookup yields CDR1 KGHDR and CDR2 SFDVKD. CDR3 length: 16 residues. Trimming removed 5 bases from V and 3 bases from J; junction bases left unmatched: 5. CDR3 sequence: CATSGGQGLYTGELFF. Here the CDR3 DNA reads TGTGCCACCAGTGGGGGACAGGGGTTATACACCGGGGAGCTGTTTTTT.

The sample holds many counts of this clonotype. This chain links TRBV7-3 with TRBJ2-3; D is possibly TRBD2 (6 bases). Trimming took off 3 bases at V and 0 bases at J, with 7 bases between the two ends. The germline gives CDR1 SGHTA, CDR2 FQGTGA. CDR3 length equals 14 residues. CDR3 sequence (DNA): TGTGCCAGCAGCTTGGGGACTAGCACAGATACGCAGTATTTT. This sequence encodes CASSLGTSTDTQYF.